This TCR beta chain appears in the sequencing data of a study of graft-versus-host responses after intestinal transplantation. Study as a whole: Each recipient received anti-thymocyte globulin induction, then tacrolimus and steroids for 2 to 3 years. General study points: Some patients had graft-donor T cell macrochimerism. In their allografts, the ratios of graft-versus-host to host-versus-graft T cell clones were high. GvH clones detected in recipient marrow included some appearing first in ileum or blood. HvG clone declines early post-transplant were associated with peak circulating GvH levels.

Clones were read by immunoSEQ multiplex PCR, and TCRdb kept only the in-frame ones, dropping some. Here the sample spans about 120,000 clones, 90% being singletons. CDR3 size: 14 residues. With 4 bases removed from V and 5 bases from J, the gap between germline ends came to 15 bases. The germline gives CDR1 SGHKS, CDR2 YYEKEE (reference sequence). On this clone: What it binds is not known.

The chain employs TRBV5-5 and TRBJ2-5; D unclear. This specimen was unstimulated CD4+ T cells sorted from spleen or lymph node cells, taken before intestinal transplant. This clonotype was sampled from a human donor who received an intestinal transplant. CDR3 loop: CASSPRGLGETQYF. The CDR3 bases are TGTGCCAGCAGCCCTCGTGGGCTTGGGGAGACCCAGTACTTC.